This TCR beta chain derives from a study of blood T cell repertoires in COVID-19. Study context: T cells, B-cell-depleted T cells, or PBMCs supplied cDNA or gDNA.

TCRdb keeps only in-frame clones here, not all; method: immunoSEQ multiplex PCR. This repertoire shows some 50,000 clones, roughly nine tenths found once; its top ten account for approximately 3.1%. Recovery meant two consecutive negative NP/OP PCR tests, professional clearance, or resolved symptoms. This clone was seen more than once but under ten times. There are 16 residues in the CDR3. V dropped 7 bases and J dropped 0; count of bases not matched to a gene: 6. Germline V gene sequence: CDR1 MDHEN, CDR2 SYDVKM. The source material was PBMCs or T cells enriched from blood (not recorded which). The TCR sequence derives from a woman aged 45-59 years who had recovered from COVID-19. This chain uses TRBV28 with TRBJ2-3, with TRBD2 matching 11 bases. Written as DNA, the CDR3 is TGTGCCAGCACTCCGGGACTAGCGGCAAGCACAGATACGCAGTATTTT. This translates into CASTPGLAASTDTQYF.